This TCR beta chain was documented in a study of CD8+CD57+ T cells in acquired aplastic anemia. Sequenced patients had shown CD8+CD57+ cell expansion by flow cytometry. Using genomic DNA as the template, TCR beta VDJ and CDR3 profiling was carried out. A single record per CDR3 protein comes from TCRdb applying MiXCR to the reads. The repertoire holds approximately 300,000 distinct CDR3 sequences, with under 65% as singletons. CDR3 length: 13 amino acids. Trimming pared 7 bases from V and 0 bases from J, leaving 10 bases between. Looked up from germline, CDR1 is MNHNY and CDR2 is SVGAGI (reference sequence).

The clonotype was recovered from a human donor with aplastic anemia. Sample: sorted CD4+, CD8+, or CD8+CD57+ T cells (not recorded which) from PBMCs. V and J are TRBV6-6 and TRBJ2-7; D unresolved. CDR3 residues: CASKSETSYEQYF. The CDR3 DNA follows: TGTGCCAGCAAATCGGAGACCTCCTACGAGCAGTACTTC.